This TCR beta chain stems from a study of cytomegalovirus exposure and HLA in healthy donors. Findings of the study overall: Cytomegalovirus-associated TCR beta chains were listed, numbering over 150. The classifier, whose performance was assessed in both the original and validation cohorts, reportedly diagnosed cytomegalovirus status with high specificity and sensitivity.

A word on this clone: Its antigen is as yet unknown. Other DNA sequences in the sample encode the same CDR3.

The protocol was immunoSEQ multiplex PCR, while the TCRdb copy is restricted to in-frame clones and leaves out a portion. The table lists about 140,000 clones, roughly 86% of them singletons. This CDR3 region has 15 residues. The V end lost 0 bases, the J end lost 0 bases, and 4 bases lay between the germline ends. Per germline, CDR1 SGHDT and CDR2 YYEEEE. Sequencing input: PBMCs. V and J are TRBV5-6 and TRBJ2-6; unclear D gene. The receptor's source is a woman between 25 and 40 years old in good health and CMV-seronegative. The CDR3 is CASSLGLSGANVLTF. The CDR3 DNA sequence: TGTGCCAGCAGCTTGGGGCTCTCTGGGGCCAACGTCCTGACTTTC.